The T cell receptor (beta chain) described here comes from a study of graft-versus-host responses after intestinal transplantation. About the research overall: For around 3 years after anti-thymocyte globulin induction, all recipients took tacrolimus and steroids. The study, taken as a whole, reports: The highest levels of circulating GvH clones went along with early declines in HvG clones after transplant. GvH clonotypes were identified within recipient marrow, with a subset emerging first in ileum or blood. Subjects displaying graft-donor T cell macrochimerism possessed elevated graft-versus-host to host-versus-graft clonal ratios inside allografts.

Repertoires were generated with immunoSEQ multiplex PCR, while TCRdb's copy carries only in-frame clones and drops some. The sample holds 85,000 to 110,000 clones, roughly 93% seen once. Worth noting for this clone: Antigen unknown.

This receptor was obtained from a human donor who received an intestinal transplant. This specimen was unstimulated CD8+ T cells sorted from spleen or lymph node cells, taken before intestinal transplant.

As DNA, the CDR3 is TGCAGTGCGCCGTTTGTGAATACGCAGTATTTT. Its translation: CSAPFVNTQYF. The chain uses TRBV20-1 and TRBJ2-3; no definite D call. Between the trimmed V and J ends, which lost 6 bases and 7 bases, there was a span of 11 bases. The CDR3 runs to 11 residues. From germline, CDR1 is DFQATT and CDR2 SNEGSKA (reference sequence).